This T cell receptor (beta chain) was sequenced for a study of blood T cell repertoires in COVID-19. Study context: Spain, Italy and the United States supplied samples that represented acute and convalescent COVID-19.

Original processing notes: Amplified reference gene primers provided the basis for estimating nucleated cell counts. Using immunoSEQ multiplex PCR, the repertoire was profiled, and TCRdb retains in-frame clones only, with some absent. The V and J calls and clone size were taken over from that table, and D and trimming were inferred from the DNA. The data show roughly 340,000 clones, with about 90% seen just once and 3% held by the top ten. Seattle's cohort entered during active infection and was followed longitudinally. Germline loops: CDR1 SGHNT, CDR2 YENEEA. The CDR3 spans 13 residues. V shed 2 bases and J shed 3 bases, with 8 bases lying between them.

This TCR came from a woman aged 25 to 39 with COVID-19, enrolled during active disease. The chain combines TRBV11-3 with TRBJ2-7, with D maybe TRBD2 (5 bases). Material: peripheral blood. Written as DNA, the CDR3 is TGTGCCAGCAGCTTAAGCGGAGGCTACGAGCAGTACTTC. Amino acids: CASSLSGGYEQYF. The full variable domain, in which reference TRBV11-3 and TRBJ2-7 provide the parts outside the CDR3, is EAGVVQSPRYKIIEKKQPVAFWCNPISGHNTLYWYLQNLGQGPELLIRYENEEAVDDSQLPKDRFSAERLKGVDSTLKIQPAELGDSAVYLCASSLSGGYEQYFGPGTRLTVT.